This T cell receptor (beta chain) was sequenced for a study of control samples from healthy donors and cancer patients. The V gene end was trimmed by 4 bases and the J gene end by 0 bases; junction bases not matched to a gene: 6. The V gene's germline CDR1 is SGHAT and CDR2 FQNNGV. The CDR3 runs 16 residues. The method was immunoSEQ multiplex PCR; TCRdb's version includes in-frame clones alone and lacks a portion of them. Of 150,000 to 200,000 clones listed, 91% are singletons. The sample consisted of blood. The chain links TRBV11-2 to TRBJ1-5, with TRBD1 matching 7 bases. This receptor was taken from a young woman in good health. The CDR3 sequence: CASSSTGVYSNQPQHF. The CDR3 DNA reads as TGTGCCAGCAGCTCTACAGGGGTGTATAGCAATCAGCCCCAGCATTTT.